These 31 T cell receptor beta chains were sequenced from one sample in a study of OX40 agonist ivuxolimab in advanced cancers. The assay was immunoSEQ multiplex PCR, and TCRdb's table has in-frame clones only and misses some. Of roughly 57,000 clones listed, about nine tenths are singletons. The material was CD4+ or CD8+ T cells sorted from blood, obtained in a trial of the OX40 agonist ivuxolimab. The receptors originated from an adult with an advanced solid tumor such as melanoma, head and neck, liver or kidney cancer.

The V call is TRBV5-1, the J call TRBJ2-1; 8 nucleotides match TRBD1. V trimming: 4 bases; J trimming: 12 bases; junction bases outside the gene matches: 6. This CDR3 contains 12 residues. Looked up from germline, CDR1 is SGHRS and CDR2 is YFSETQ. CDR3 loop: CASSPQGAAQFF. The CDR3 DNA sequence: TGCGCCAGCAGCCCCCAGGGGGCAGCGCAGTTCTTC.

This rearrangement joins TRBV15 to TRBJ2-1; TRBD1 or TRBD2 may be the D gene (5 bases each). CDR3 length equals 14 residues. Germline CDR1 reads LNHNV; CDR2 reads YYDKDF (reference sequence). V lost 4 bases, J lost 10 bases, and 17 bases lay in between. CDR3 amino acids: CATSKRGRVGEQFF. DNA of the CDR3: TGTGCCACCAGCAAACGGGGCAGAGTAGGCGAGCAGTTCTTC.

The chain links TRBV6-1 to TRBJ2-1; the D gene is possibly TRBD1 (5 bases). V was shortened by 8 bases and J by 8 bases, with 13 bases between the two germline ends. The germline V gene encodes CDR1 MNHNS and CDR2 SASEGT. The CDR3 has 12 residues. The CDR3 region has the DNA TGTGCCAGCCATACCCAGGGCGATGAGCAGTTCTTC. Translated: CASHTQGDEQFF.

The chain recombines TRBV7-6 with TRBJ2-5; a weak D match, TRBD2 (5 bases). The CDR3 is 17 amino acids. V dropped 4 bases and J dropped 5 bases, with 23 bases sitting between them. Germline CDR1 is SGHVS and CDR2 is FNYEAQ. This CDR3 reads CASSSDYGSAWSETQYF. The CDR3 nucleotides are TGTGCCAGCAGCTCAGACTACGGTTCCGCGTGGAGTGAGACCCAGTACTTC.

This rearrangement joins TRBV30 to TRBJ1-1; no reliable D call. From germline, CDR1 is GTSNPN and CDR2 SVGIG (reference sequence). Trimming took off 6 bases at V and 6 bases at J, with 14 bases between the two ends. CDR3 size: 12 residues. In DNA, the CDR3 is TGTGCCTGTGAGTGGTTGGGCTCTGAAGCTTTCTTT. It encodes CACEWLGSEAFF. Full variable domain (missing parts from reference TRBV30 and TRBJ1-1): SQTIHQWPATLVQPVGSPLSLECTVEGTSNPNLYWYRQAAGRGLQLLFYSVGIGQISSEVPQNLSASRPQDRQFILSSKKLLLSDSGFYLCACEWLGSEAFFGQGTRLTVV.

This chain connects TRBV2 to TRBJ2-3; weak D call: TRBD2 (7 bases). Looked up from germline, CDR1 is SNHLY and CDR2 is FYNNEI. This CDR3 has 15 residues. The CDR3 here is CASQGGRGRTDTQYF. As DNA, the CDR3 is TGTGCTTCCCAAGGGGGGAGGGGACGCACAGATACGCAGTATTTT.

The chain uses TRBV29-1 and TRBJ2-5, with D uncertain. This CDR3 is built from 11 residues. V dropped 3 bases and J dropped 5 bases, with 7 bases sitting between them. Germline assignment: CDR1 SQVTM and CDR2 ANQGSEA. CDR3 coding DNA: TGCAGCGTTGAGCGTGGCGAGACCCAGTACTTC. Amino acids: CSVERGETQYF.

The chain couples TRBV7-6 to TRBJ1-5; D is ambiguous. In germline, CDR1 is SGHVS, CDR2 FNYEAQ. V was trimmed by 1 base and J by 0 bases, leaving 4 bases between them. The CDR3 consists of 14 residues. For the CDR3, the DNA is TGTGCCAGCAGCTTAGACGGTAGCAATCAGCCCCAGCATTTT. Its protein product is CASSLDGSNQPQHF.

This clone showed up many times. The chain has TRBV14 and TRBJ2-7; perhaps TRBD2 as D (6 bases). Per the germline V gene, CDR1 is SGHDN and CDR2 is FVKESK. CDR3 length: 13 amino acids. V was pared by 4 bases and J by 3 bases, with 10 bases between. CDR3 protein: CASSLTRVYEQYF. In DNA, the CDR3 is TGTGCCAGCAGCCTGACTAGGGTCTACGAGCAGTACTTC.

CDR3 loop: CASSHGSGRNTGELFF. In DNA, the CDR3 is TGTGCCAGCAGTCACGGAAGCGGGAGGAACACCGGGGAGCTGTTTTTT. This sequence joins TRBV5-4 and TRBJ2-2, with 8 nucleotides matching TRBD2. Trimming removed 5 bases from V and 1 base from J; junction bases left unmatched: 7. The CDR3 spans 16 residues. Germline values: CDR1 SGHNT, CDR2 YYREEE (reference sequence).

The V and J genes are TRBV28 and TRBJ1-1; no firm D call. The germline V gene has CDR1 MDHEN and CDR2 SYDVKM. The CDR3 spans 12 residues. Between the trimmed V and J ends, which lost 2 bases and 10 bases, there was a span of 11 bases. CDR3: CASSLGLPRAFF. The DNA for the CDR3 is TGTGCCAGCAGTTTAGGCCTCCCACGAGCTTTCTTT.

The CDR3 bases are TGTGCCAGCAGCTCCAGACTAGCTGACTACAATGAGCAGTTCTTC. It encodes CASSSRLADYNEQFF. V is TRBV11-3 and J is TRBJ2-1; 7 bases are shared with TRBD2. Germline loops: CDR1 SGHNT, CDR2 YENEEA. CDR3 length: 15 amino acids. Trimming cost V 4 bases and J 3 bases; bases outside gene matches: 6.

This chain links TRBV6-6 with TRBJ2-7; D is possibly TRBD1 (6 bases). The V and J ends lost 6 bases and 5 bases respectively, with 14 bases between them. This CDR3 contains 13 residues. Germline CDR1 and CDR2: MNHNY and SVGAGI (reference sequence). The CDR3 protein is CASSTGPRDEQYF. The CDR3 coding sequence is TGTGCCAGCAGCACAGGGCCTCGAGACGAGCAGTACTTC.

The CDR3 region has the DNA TGCGCCAGCAGCTTGAACAGAAATCAGCCCCAGCATTTT. Translating it yields CASSLNRNQPQHF. The chain couples TRBV5-1 to TRBJ1-5; D remains ambiguous. The V and J ends lost 1 base and 4 bases respectively, with 6 bases between them. The CDR3 loop spans 13 amino acids. Germline loops: CDR1 SGHRS, CDR2 YFSETQ.

The CDR3 DNA is TGTGCCAGCAGCTTAGCAAACGGATTAAATGGCTACACCTTC. Its translation is CASSLANGLNGYTF. The genes are TRBV7-2 and TRBJ1-2, with D unclear. Germline CDR1 SGHTA, CDR2 FQGNSA. The length of the CDR3 is 14 residues. Trimming pared 0 bases from V and 6 bases from J, leaving 11 bases between.

The rearrangement joins TRBV6-1 to TRBJ1-2, with D maybe TRBD1 (5 bases). V lost 5 bases to trimming and J lost 4 bases, with 8 bases between them. Germline V lookup: CDR1 MNHNS, CDR2 SASEGT. This CDR3 is built from 12 residues. The CDR3 sequence is CASSQGLYGYTF. Written as DNA, the CDR3 is TGTGCCAGCAGTCAGGGTCTCTATGGCTACACCTTC.

This clone was detected only a few times. V gene TRBV30 combines with J gene TRBJ1-5; tentatively, D is TRBD1 (5 bases). CDR3 length equals 13 residues. With 0 bases removed from V and 6 bases from J, the gap between germline ends came to 9 bases. Germline CDR1 is GTSNPN and CDR2 is SVGIG (reference sequence). CDR3 loop: CAWSVRGAQPQHF. The CDR3 region has the DNA TGTGCCTGGAGTGTAAGGGGAGCTCAGCCCCAGCATTTT.

Concerning this clone: The germline gene is not matched at one end of the junction; a read error may be the cause. V and J are TRBV7-9 and TRBJ1-2; maybe TRBD1 (6 bases). The CDR3 runs 13 residues. Per germline, CDR1 SEHNR and CDR2 FQNEAQ (reference sequence). This CDR3 is CASSLVAGDGHTF. CDR3 in DNA: TGTGCCAGCAGCTTAGTGGCAGGGGATGGCCACACCTTC.

The genes are TRBV18 and TRBJ2-7, with 8 bases aligning to TRBD1. Per the germline V gene, CDR1 is KGHSH and CDR2 is LQKENI. The V and J ends lost 2 bases and 3 bases, in that order; junction bases with no gene match: 3. The CDR3 consists of 14 residues. The CDR3, as DNA: TGTGCCAGCTCACCATATGACAGGGGCTACGAGCAGTACTTC. Its protein is CASSPYDRGYEQYF.

CDR3 loop: CASSRGELDNQPQHF. The CDR3 coding sequence is TGTGCCAGCTCACGGGGGGAGTTAGACAATCAGCCCCAGCATTTT. The V gene is TRBV18, the J gene TRBJ1-5, with a weak D call TRBD1 (5 bases). This CDR3 has 15 amino acids. Trimming left V 4 bases short and J 3 bases short, with 13 bases between. From germline, CDR1 is KGHSH and CDR2 LQKENI.

The chain employs TRBV19 and TRBJ2-2; perhaps TRBD2 as D (6 bases). V was trimmed by 4 bases and J by 4 bases, leaving 10 bases between them. This CDR3 contains 14 residues. Germline V gene data show CDR1 as LNHDA and CDR2 as SQIVND (reference sequence). The CDR3 reads CASSRGRLTGELFF. Here the CDR3 DNA reads TGTGCCAGTAGTAGGGGGAGGCTCACCGGGGAGCTGTTTTTT.

V is TRBV14 and J is TRBJ2-5; D is unclear. The CDR3 consists of 12 residues. Germline CDR1 and CDR2: SGHDN and FVKESK. V lost 5 bases and J 1 base, leaving 5 bases between the germline ends. CDR3 sequence reads: CASSMGQETQYF. The CDR3 bases are TGTGCCAGCAGCATGGGCCAAGAGACCCAGTACTTC.

This clone was seen more than once but under ten times. The J gene is TRBJ2-1, the V gene TRBV10-1; TRBD1 matches at 8 bases. V lost 3 bases to trimming and J lost 6 bases; unmatched junction nucleotides: 7. CDR1 is WNHNN, CDR2 SYGVQD, per germline (reference sequence). The CDR3 covers 15 residues. The CDR3 reads CASSEMDRVGNEQFF. The CDR3 coding sequence is TGCGCCAGCAGTGAAATGGACAGGGTAGGCAATGAGCAGTTCTTC.

This chain uses TRBV10-2 with TRBJ2-1, with a tentative D call TRBD2 (6 bases). The CDR3 extends over 12 amino acids. From germline, CDR1 is WSHSY and CDR2 SAAADI. Between the trimmed V and J ends, which lost 10 bases and 8 bases, there was a span of 15 bases. This chain's CDR3 is CAILRENYEQFF. The CDR3 DNA follows: TGCGCCATCCTCCGGGAGAACTATGAGCAGTTCTTC.

This chain joins TRBV7-6 and TRBJ2-5; D is uncertain. V lost 5 bases, J lost 6 bases, and 7 bases lay in between. The CDR3 consists of 11 residues. Germline loops: CDR1 SGHVS, CDR2 FNYEAQ. CDR3 in amino acids: CASSLAQTQYF. The CDR3, as DNA: TGTGCCAGCAGCCTTGCCCAGACCCAGTACTTC.

The chain links TRBV6-6 to TRBJ2-3; no clear D. The CDR3 spans 14 residues. The germline CDR1 and CDR2 sequences are MNHNY and SVGAGI (reference sequence). Trimming took off 4 bases at V and 2 bases at J, with 10 bases between the two ends. The DNA for the CDR3 is TGTGCCAGCAGTTTAGAATCCCCCACAGATACGCAGTATTTT. Translating gives CASSLESPTDTQYF.

Comment on this clone: Additional DNA sequences in this sample encode the identical CDR3. V usage is TRBV7-9 and J usage is TRBJ2-3; D gene unclear. Germline V lookup: CDR1 SEHNR, CDR2 FQNEAQ (reference sequence). V gave up 1 base and J gave up 1 base, with 15 bases separating them. The CDR3 extends over 17 amino acids. The CDR3 here is CASSLGRAGARTDTQYF. The CDR3 bases are TGTGCCAGCAGCTTAGGTCGGGCCGGAGCACGCACAGATACGCAGTATTTT.

This clone was picked up one time. The rearrangement uses TRBV25-1 and TRBJ2-7; TRBD2 matches 11 bases. The CDR3 has 16 amino acids. The V gene's germline CDR1 is MGHDK and CDR2 SYGVNS. V was pared by 6 bases and J by 2 bases, with 9 bases of the junction left unmatched. The CDR3 DNA sequence: TGTGCCAGCAGCTATCGGACTAGCGGGCCTACCTACGAGCAGTACTTC. Protein product: CASSYRTSGPTYEQYF.

This clone was seen a single time. The V gene is TRBV7-3, the J gene TRBJ2-5, with D maybe TRBD1 (6 bases). The germline CDR1 and CDR2 sequences are SGHTA and FQGTGA. Trimming shortened V by 5 bases and J by 2 bases, and 15 bases separated the two germline ends. The CDR3 covers 15 residues. CDR3 coding DNA: TGTGCCAGCAGCCCCCAGGGGCGAATTCAAGAGACCCAGTACTTC. Its translation: CASSPQGRIQETQYF.

V gene TRBV29-1 combines with J gene TRBJ2-5, with 7 bases lining up with TRBD1. Germline trimming cut 1 base from V and 5 bases from J; bases unmatched to any gene: 7. The CDR3 has 14 residues. Per the germline V gene, CDR1 is SQVTM and CDR2 is ANQGSEA. The CDR3 is CSVEGQGSDETQYF. The DNA for the CDR3 is TGCAGCGTTGAAGGACAGGGTAGCGATGAGACCCAGTACTTC.

The genes are TRBV7-9 and TRBJ1-2; 9 nucleotides align to TRBD1. CDR3 length: 14 amino acids. Germline V gene lookup returns CDR1 SEHNR and CDR2 FQNEAQ (reference sequence). V was pared by 1 base and J by 8 bases, with 5 bases of the junction left unmatched. Here the CDR3 DNA reads TGTGCCAGCAGCTTAGACAGGGGGCGCGGAGGCTACACCTTC. It yields the protein CASSLDRGRGGYTF.